This T cell receptor beta chain was sequenced in a study of shared clonotypes between healthy human individuals. Note on this clone: The antigen is unknown.

The CDR3 consists of 17 residues. Between the trimmed V and J ends, which lost 3 bases and 0 bases, there was a span of 15 bases. CDR1 and CDR2 (germline): MGHRA, YSYEKL. TCRdb keeps only in-frame clones here, not all; method: immunoSEQ multiplex PCR. Here the sample spans millions of clones, 85% to 95% being singletons. CD45RO-negative cells were positively selected for CCR7, leaving out terminally differentiated effector memory CD45RA+ cells. All donors were Caucasian adults living in Nashville, Tennessee. Overall study findings and caveats: Clonotypes not shared had lower generation probabilities than those common to all four donors.

The rearrangement joins TRBV4-1 to TRBJ2-1; D may be TRBD2 (6 bases). The clonotype comes from a young man in good health. Some clones in this sample may be carry-over from other donors' samples. Sequencing was carried out using naive CD8+ T cells from PBMCs. The CDR3 protein is CASSHRSGLSSYNEQFF. The CDR3, as DNA: TGCGCCAGCAGCCACCGATCGGGACTGAGCTCCTACAATGAGCAGTTCTTC.